The rows below give T cell receptor beta chains drawn from one sample of a study of human T cells and chemical hapten exposure. TCRdb itself ran the RACE reads through MiXCR, one entry per CDR3 protein. The data show roughly 80,000 distinct CDR3 sequences, about 8.6% seen once. Sequencing was done on a sample of whole blood. All receptors derive from a female donor in good health. Some clones in this sample may be carry-over from other donors' samples. The conserved cysteine and the conserved F or W are not part of the CDR3 here.

v_call: TRBV10-3
j_call: TRBJ1-1
cdr3_aa: AISGQGVGAF

v_call: TRBV28
j_call: TRBJ2-3
cdr3_aa: ASSEEVGLADTQY

v_call: TRBV7-2
j_call: TRBJ1-2
cdr3_aa: ASSLALQGSYGYT

v_call: TRBV12-3/TRBV12-4
j_call: TRBJ1-1
cdr3_aa: ASSPGQGGMGF

v_call: TRBV28
j_call: TRBJ2-7
cdr3_aa: ASSFGKVAYEQY

v_call: TRBV5-1
j_call: TRBJ1-2
cdr3_aa: ASSFDRTYGYT

v_call: TRBV28
j_call: TRBJ2-7
cdr3_aa: ASSWGLGEQY

v_call: TRBV29-1
j_call: TRBJ2-7
cdr3_aa: SVGTGTYEQY

v_call: TRBV20-1
j_call: TRBJ2-7
cdr3_aa: SARKTGSYEQY

v_call: TRBV24-1
j_call: TRBJ2-1
cdr3_aa: ATSDPGLRGGWNNEQF

v_call: TRBV12-3/TRBV12-4
j_call: TRBJ1-5
cdr3_aa: ASSFWGARQPQH

v_call: TRBV6-2/TRBV6-3
j_call: TRBJ2-1
cdr3_aa: ASSYPPSEQF

v_call: TRBV20-1
j_call: TRBJ2-6
cdr3_aa: SAPRSGANVLT